This T cell receptor (beta chain) was recovered during a study of T cell changes during pregnancy in multiple sclerosis. Germline V lookup: CDR1 MNHEY, CDR2 SVGAGI. The CDR3 is 13 residues long. Trimming cost V 2 bases and J 4 bases, with 8 bases left between them. Clones were read by immunoSEQ multiplex PCR, and TCRdb kept only the in-frame ones, dropping some. This sample has 100,000 or so clones, with 80% to 95% found just once. The material sequenced was peripheral blood, taken after pregnancy. The clonotype originates from a female donor with multiple sclerosis, enrolled in a pregnancy study. This chain links TRBV6-5 with TRBJ1-1, with a possible D match to TRBD1 (6 bases). The CDR3 region is CASSYQGSTEAFF. Written as DNA, the CDR3 is TGTGCCAGCAGTTACCAGGGGTCCACTGAAGCTTTCTTT.